This T cell receptor (beta chain) appears in the sequencing data of a study of OX40 agonist ivuxolimab in advanced cancers. Study-wide context: Eligibility rules accepted prior anti-PD-1, anti-PD-L1 or anti-CTLA-4 therapy, and 35% to 40% had some. Whole-study findings and limits: The study observed clonal expansion of CD4+ and CD8+ blood T cells by week 6 at 0.1 to 3.0 mg/kg. Among the lowest peripheral clonal expansion occurred in 0.1-3.0 mg/kg partial responders.

Notes on this clone: The antigen is not known.

Baseline, cycle 4 day 1, and cycle 7 day 1 were the blood sampling points. The data were produced by immunoSEQ multiplex PCR, yet TCRdb's version contains in-frame clones alone and is incomplete. Among roughly 50,000 clones, approximately 89% were seen once, and the ten largest hold around 12%. The TCR was taken from an adult with an advanced solid tumor such as melanoma, head and neck, liver or kidney cancer. Sequenced material: CD4+ or CD8+ T cells sorted from blood, taken in a trial of the OX40 agonist ivuxolimab.

The chain's CDR3 is CASSADPLAGGRDTQYF. The CDR3 DNA reads as TGCGCCAGCAGCGCGGACCCTCTAGCGGGAGGGAGAGATACGCAGTATTTT. The chain is built from TRBV5-1 and TRBJ2-3, with 12 positions matching TRBD2. This CDR3 comprises 17 residues. Germline V gene data show CDR1 as SGHRS and CDR2 as YFSETQ. With 4 bases clipped from V and 5 bases from J, the junction kept 11 bases outside the gene matches.